These T cell receptor beta chains were read from a single sample in a study of vaccination and CD4 T cells after COVID-19. Their recognized antigens are unknown. TCRdb reanalysed the PCR reads using MiXCR and keeps one entry per CDR3 protein. Of some 14,000 distinct CDR3 sequences in the sample, under 30% were seen once. Input material: cultured CD4+ T cells from blood. These receptor sequences come from a human donor with COVID-19. The CDR3 runs from the conserved cysteine through the conserved F or W.

J	V	CDR3
TRBJ2-7	TRBV2	CASSEGLAPTYEQYF
TRBJ2-3	TRBV24-1	CATSRQGTDTQYF
TRBJ2-2	TRBV2	CTSKGLAGGLNTGELFF
TRBJ1-2	TRBV7-2	CASSFGTNYGYTF
TRBJ1-2	TRBV6-1	CASRPIQGSYGYTF
TRBJ1-5	TRBV18	CASSPDGGQPQHF
TRBJ1-2	TRBV18	CASARSGTTYGYTF
TRBJ2-5	TRBV5-1	CASSGGTGGEQTQYF
TRBJ2-7	TRBV11-3	CASSLSTREQYF
TRBJ1-2	TRBV5-4	CVSSFPGYYGYTF
TRBJ2-1	TRBV27	CASSLLSGRDEQFF
TRBJ1-5	TRBV7-2	CASSLEGVVGQPQHF
TRBJ1-4	TRBV19	CASSTNSGRTPNEKLFF
TRBJ2-7	TRBV19	CASSTSRRDRGSYEQYF
TRBJ1-2	TRBV27	CASSFRGGGGGYTF
TRBJ2-7	TRBV5-6	CASSFGGGRYEQYF
TRBJ2-7	TRBV9	CASSADKSYEQYF
TRBJ2-3	TRBV6-1	CASSRQGETDTQYF
TRBJ2-3	TRBV20-1	CSAEQQGPEDTQYF
TRBJ1-6	TRBV5-1	CASSLGNRGAQATSPLHF
TRBJ1-1	TRBV6-5	CASSYRKGQGAEAFF
TRBJ1-5	TRBV6-5	CASSYRTGNSNQPQHF
TRBJ2-5	TRBV19	CASTEGGQETQYF
TRBJ2-7	TRBV6-1	CASRPWTGEQYF
TRBJ2-3	TRBV5-1	CASSRGDNQNTDTQYF
TRBJ1-5	TRBV30	CAWSSAGGNQPQHF
TRBJ2-3	TRBV12-3/TRBV12-4	CTSRAERQYF
TRBJ2-7	TRBV19	CASRRQDHSYEQYF
TRBJ1-5	TRBV12-3/TRBV12-4	CASSLVQGNNQPQHF
TRBJ2-2	TRBV23-1	CASRSDRSTGELFF